Below, one T cell receptor beta chain is given with its context. Per germline, CDR1 SQVTM and CDR2 ANQGSEA. The CDR3 has 12 residues. V lost 7 bases and J lost 8; bases outside the gene matches: 6. The record originates from a study of T-cell reconstitution after alpha-beta-depleted transplantation in children. During its preparation, the TCRbeta library received unique molecular identifiers. TCRdb re-called the PCR reads through MiXCR, storing one row per CDR3 protein. The table records around 480,000 distinct CDR3 sequences, 32% of them present only once. This receptor was taken from a human donor who donated a stem cell graft to a child with aplastic anemia. The sequencing here drew on PBMCs from the stem cell graft donor, taken from the stem cell graft. This chain links TRBV29-1 with TRBJ2-4; 9 nucleotides align to TRBD1. The CDR3 sequence is CSAFDRGDIQYF. In DNA form, the CDR3 reads TGCAGCGCTTTCGACAGGGGGGACATTCAGTACTTC.